This T cell receptor (beta chain) was sequenced in a study of blood T cell repertoires in COVID-19. The CDR3 runs 12 residues. V dropped 0 bases and J dropped 7 bases, with 7 bases sitting between them. CDR1 is MGHRA and CDR2 is YSYEKL in the germline V gene. As processed by the authors: Estimates of nucleated cell counts were drawn from the amplification of reference gene primers. TCRdb's copy holds only in-frame clones and misses some; the assay was immunoSEQ multiplex PCR. V, J and clone size reflect that table, while D and trimming were determined from the DNA. The sample lists about 220,000 clones, 88% occurring once.

This clonotype was sampled from a woman aged 30 to 39 who had recovered from COVID-19. This rearrangement joins TRBV4-1 to TRBJ2-7; no clear D. Sequenced sample: PBMCs or T cells enriched from blood (not recorded which). The CDR3 nucleotides read TGCGCCAGCAGCCAAGATCGGTCAGAGCAGTACTTC. Protein product: CASSQDRSEQYF.